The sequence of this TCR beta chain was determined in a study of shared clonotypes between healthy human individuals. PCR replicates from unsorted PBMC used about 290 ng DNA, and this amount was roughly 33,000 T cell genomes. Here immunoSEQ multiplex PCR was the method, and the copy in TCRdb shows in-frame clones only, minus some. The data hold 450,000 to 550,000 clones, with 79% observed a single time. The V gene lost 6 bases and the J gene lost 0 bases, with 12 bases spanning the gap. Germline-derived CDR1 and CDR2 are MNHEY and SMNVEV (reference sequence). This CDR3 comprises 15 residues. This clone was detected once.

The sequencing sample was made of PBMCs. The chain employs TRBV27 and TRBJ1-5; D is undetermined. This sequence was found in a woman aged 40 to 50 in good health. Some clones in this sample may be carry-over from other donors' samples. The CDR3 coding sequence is TGTGCCAGCAGAGTCGTCTGGAATAGCAATCAGCCCCAGCATTTT. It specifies CASRVVWNSNQPQHF.